These 20 T cell receptor beta chains came from one sample sequenced in a study of cytomegalovirus exposure and HLA in healthy donors. Primers: 60 Vbeta forward and 13 Jbeta reverse. Repertoires were generated with immunoSEQ multiplex PCR, while TCRdb's copy carries only in-frame clones and drops some. The table shows roughly 50,000 clones, with under 90% occurring only once. The sample taken for sequencing was PBMCs. Source of these receptors: a woman between 18 and 29 years old in good health and CMV-seronegative.

Of note for this clone: The same CDR3 is also encoded by other DNA sequences in this sample. The rearrangement uses TRBV28 and TRBJ2-7, with D perhaps matching TRBD2 (5 bases). Germline values: CDR1 MDHEN, CDR2 SYDVKM. V was clipped by 6 bases and J by 6 bases, with 12 bases between them. The CDR3 consists of 12 residues. CDR3 coding DNA: TGTGCCAGCAGCGAAACTAGGTTCGAGCAGTACTTC. This codes for CASSETRFEQYF.

The chain employs TRBV28 and TRBJ1-4; TRBD1 might be the D (5 bases). The CDR3 runs to 12 residues. Trimming took 11 bases from V and 3 from J, leaving 10 bases between them. From germline, CDR1 is MDHEN and CDR2 SYDVKM. The CDR3 DNA is TGTGCCCTCAAGACAGCTAATGAAAAACTGTTTTTT. Its translation: CALKTANEKLFF.

This clone has only one observation. V and J are TRBV6-5 and TRBJ2-4; a possible D gene is TRBD2 (5 bases). Germline-derived CDR1 and CDR2 are MNHEY and SVGAGI. The CDR3 is 13 amino acids. The V end was cut by 8 bases, the J end by 3 bases, with 11 bases between. CDR3 coding DNA: TGTGCCAGCGGATCGGGGAGCAAAAACATTCAGTACTTC. This codes for CASGSGSKNIQYF.

This chain connects TRBV5-1 to TRBJ2-1; 9 nucleotides agree with TRBD2. Looked up from germline, CDR1 is SGHRS and CDR2 is YFSETQ. V was pared by 4 bases and J by 6 bases, with 11 bases of the junction left unmatched. This CDR3 spans 16 amino acids. For the CDR3, the DNA is TGCGCCAGCAGCCTACCAGAGTGGACTAGCGTCAATGAGCAGTTCTTC. Protein: CASSLPEWTSVNEQFF.

CDR3 DNA: TGTGCCAGCAGCCCCCGTGGACAGGGGGCTGGTGAGCAGTTCTTC. This encodes CASSPRGQGAGEQFF. This chain joins TRBV11-2 and TRBJ2-1; TRBD1 matches 11 bases. Germline V gene data show CDR1 as SGHAT and CDR2 as FQNNGV. The length of the CDR3 is 15 residues. The V and J ends lost 5 bases and 9 bases, in that order; junction bases with no gene match: 9.

This chain links TRBV28 with TRBJ1-1; D is undetermined. The CDR3 is 15 residues long. Deletions cut 2 bases from V and 4 bases from J, with 14 bases between. The germline V gene has CDR1 MDHEN and CDR2 SYDVKM. The CDR3 loop is CASSLAGYRVTEAFF. CDR3 coding DNA: TGTGCCAGCAGTTTAGCGGGATATCGCGTCACTGAAGCTTTCTTT.

The table lists this clone with a few counts. This chain joins TRBV7-9 and TRBJ2-4, with D possibly TRBD1 on 5 matching bases. V was cut by 5 bases and J by 0 bases, with 8 bases left in between. The CDR3 extends over 14 amino acids. The germline gives CDR1 SEHNR, CDR2 FQNEAQ (reference sequence). The CDR3 reads CASSADRAKNIQYF. The CDR3 DNA reads TGTGCCAGCAGCGCCGACAGAGCCAAAAACATTCAGTACTTC. Drawing the rest from reference TRBV7-9 and TRBJ2-4, the complete variable domain is DTGVSQNPRHKITKRGQNVTFRCDPISEHNRLYWYRQTLGQGPEFLTYFQNEAQLEKSRLLSDRFSAERPKGSFSTLEIQRTEQGDSAMYLCASSADRAKNIQYFGAGTRLSVL.

The CDR3 sequence is CASSSLPRLRDEQYF. The CDR3 nucleotides are TGTGCCAGCAGCTCTCTCCCGAGGCTCAGGGACGAGCAGTACTTC. The chain recombines TRBV28 with TRBJ2-7, with a tentative D call TRBD1 (5 bases). With 6 bases removed from V and 5 bases from J, the gap between germline ends came to 20 bases. CDR3 length: 15 residues. Per the germline V gene, CDR1 is MDHEN and CDR2 is SYDVKM.

The chain combines TRBV29-1 with TRBJ1-1, with D possibly being TRBD1 (5 bases). Trimming removed 4 bases at V and 5 bases at J, with 11 bases between. The CDR3 consists of 12 residues. Germline-derived CDR1 and CDR2 are SQVTM and ANQGSEA. In nucleotides, the CDR3 is TGCAGCGTTGGCAGGGAGGGTACTGAAGCTTTCTTT. Protein sequence: CSVGREGTEAFF. Full variable domain (remainder filled in from reference TRBV29-1 and TRBJ1-1): SAVISQKPSRDICQRGTSLTIQCQVDSQVTMMFWYRQQPGQSLTLIATANQGSEATYESGFVIDKFPISRPNLTFSTLTVSNMSPEDSSIYLCSVGREGTEAFFGQGTRLTVV.

The chain recombines TRBV7-9 with TRBJ2-5; 9 bases are shared with TRBD1. V was pared by 5 bases and J by 1 base, with 5 bases of the junction left unmatched. The germline CDR1 and CDR2 sequences are SEHNR and FQNEAQ (reference sequence). This CDR3 has 15 residues. CDR3 protein: CASSAGQGTQETQYF. CDR3 nucleotides: TGTGCCAGCAGCGCCGGACAGGGGACCCAAGAGACCCAGTACTTC.

The chain joins TRBV10-3 to TRBJ1-1; D might be TRBD1 (5 bases). Germline CDR1 reads ENHRY; CDR2 reads SYGVKD. This CDR3 is built from 16 residues. V was shortened by 2 bases and J by 5 bases, with 18 bases between the two germline ends. Here the CDR3 DNA reads TGTGCCATCAGTGAGGGTCCGATCATGGGGGGAACTGAAGCTTTCTTT. Protein product: CAISEGPIMGGTEAFF.

The V call is TRBV7-2, the J call TRBJ2-7; TRBD1 matches at 11 bases. J gave up 3 bases and V 5 bases, and 6 bases lay outside the gene matches. CDR3 length: 15 residues. Germline CDR1 SGHTA, CDR2 FQGNSA. CDR3 loop: CASSRTGTGGYEQYF. The CDR3, as DNA: TGTGCCAGCAGCCGCACCGGGACAGGGGGCTACGAGCAGTACTTC.

With respect to this clone: The junction differs from germline at one of its ends, possibly a read error. The J gene is TRBJ2-6, the V gene TRBV10-3; tentative D call: TRBD1 (5 bases). The CDR3 sequence is 16 residues long. Germline CDR1 and CDR2: ENHRY and SYGVKD. The CDR3 loop is CAITSASFSGANGLTF. CDR3 sequence (DNA): TGTGCCATCACCTCAGCGTCCTTCTCTGGGGCCAACGGCCTGACTTTC.

V gene TRBV15 combines with J gene TRBJ1-1, with D possibly TRBD1 on 5 matching bases. The germline CDR1 and CDR2 sequences are LNHNV and YYDKDF (reference sequence). V lost 7 bases and J 1 base, leaving 10 bases between the germline ends. The CDR3 is made up of 13 amino acids. The CDR3 DNA is TGTGCCACCACCCTCGGGGGGAACACTGAAGCTTTCTTT. Translation gives CATTLGGNTEAFF.

The rearrangement joins TRBV9 to TRBJ1-3; no clear D gene. V was clipped by 0 bases and J by 0 bases, with 7 bases between them. Germline-derived CDR1 and CDR2 are SGDLS and YYNGEE. The CDR3 length is 15 residues. Here the CDR3 reads CASSVGRGSGNTIYF. The CDR3 bases are TGTGCCAGCAGCGTAGGTAGAGGCTCTGGAAACACCATATATTTT.

Concerning this clone: This sample includes further DNA sequences coding for the same CDR3. The chain couples TRBV7-3 to TRBJ2-7; possibly TRBD2 for D (6 bases). V was clipped by 3 bases and J by 5 bases, with 14 bases between them. The CDR3 has 14 residues. Per the germline V gene, CDR1 is SGHTA and CDR2 is FQGTGA. The CDR3 spells CASSLEGRENEQYF. CDR3 nucleotides: TGTGCCAGCAGCTTGGAGGGAAGGGAGAACGAGCAGTACTTC.

This clone was recorded only once. The CDR3 DNA reads TGTGCCAGCAGTTCCGGGAGGGCCTTGAGAACAGATACGCAGTATTTT. The encoded protein is CASSSGRALRTDTQYF. This chain connects TRBV6-5 to TRBJ2-3, with 8 bases lining up with TRBD2. The germline V gene encodes CDR1 MNHEY and CDR2 SVGAGI. After removal of 4 bases from V and 3 bases from J, the junction contained 9 bases not matched to a gene. This CDR3 comprises 16 residues.

The chain carries TRBV7-6 and TRBJ2-1, with a tentative D call TRBD2 (5 bases). Trimming removed 5 bases from V and 7 bases from J, with 15 bases in between. The germline gives CDR1 SGHVS, CDR2 FNYEAQ. The CDR3 runs to 14 residues. The CDR3 bases are TGTGCCAGCAGCGTCCCGTGGAGGCAGAATGAGCAGTTCTTC. It translates to CASSVPWRQNEQFF.

The V call is TRBV5-1, the J call TRBJ2-1, with 7 bases identical to TRBD2. The CDR3 covers 16 residues. Unmatched junction bases numbered 9, after V lost 1 base and J lost 5 bases. Germline V gene sequence: CDR1 SGHRS, CDR2 YFSETQ. The CDR3 spells CASSLNLREPHNEQFF. CDR3 nucleotide sequence: TGCGCCAGCAGCTTGAACCTGCGGGAGCCCCACAATGAGCAGTTCTTC.

The chain has TRBV5-1 and TRBJ2-7; tentative D call: TRBD2 (7 bases). CDR3 length: 16 residues. The V end lost 3 bases, the J end lost 3 bases, and 19 bases lay between the germline ends. The germline V gene has CDR1 SGHRS and CDR2 YFSETQ. The CDR3 is CASSSGGGGQLYEQYF. CDR3 DNA sequence: TGCGCCAGCAGCTCGGGGGGTGGGGGACAACTCTACGAGCAGTACTTC.